This paragraph covers one T cell receptor beta chain sequence. Authors' data handling: For nucleated cells, counts were estimated from reference gene primer amplification. Clones were sequenced by immunoSEQ multiplex PCR, and TCRdb holds only the in-frame ones, with some missing. V and J calls and clone size follow that table, whereas D and trimming were derived from the DNA. This sample has roughly 87,000 clones, with about 91% found just once. The source of the sample is a study of blood T cell repertoires in COVID-19. The length of the CDR3 is 15 residues. Germline-derived CDR1 and CDR2 are MNHEY and SVGAGI. V lost 10 bases, J lost 4 bases, and 11 bases stayed unmatched.

Sequencing was carried out using peripheral blood. The chain uses TRBV6-5 and TRBJ2-7; TRBD1 matches 12 bases. The sequence came from a man in his 60s with acute or convalescent COVID-19. The CDR3 DNA sequence: TGTGCCACCATTTTACCGGGACAGGGGGCATACGAGCAGTACTTC. Protein sequence: CATILPGQGAYEQYF.